The rows below give T cell receptor beta chains drawn from one sample of a study of beta chain features in type 1 diabetes. The protocol was immunoSEQ multiplex PCR, while the TCRdb copy is restricted to in-frame clones and leaves out a portion. The table includes 350,000 to 450,000 clones, about 14% detected once. Input material: naive CD4+ T cells from blood. Every receptor here comes from a woman aged 18-30 years in good health. The CDR3 runs from the conserved cysteine through the conserved F or W. Fields, in order: J gene, V gene, D gene, clone size, CDR3 protein, CDR3 DNA. A D gene is named only where the DNA matches it firmly. Some rows mark clone size as missing; the rest say once, few, many or name a class of expanded clone.

TRBJ2-3,TRBV5-1,.,.,CASSLSDRRTGTDTQYF,TGCGCCAGCAGTTTGAGCGACAGGCGGACAGGCACAGATACGCAGTATTTT
TRBJ2-6,TRBV13,.,few,CASSLRGTGANVLTF,TGTGCCAGCAGCTTACGAGGAACTGGGGCCAACGTCCTGACTTTC
TRBJ1-1,TRBV7-2,TRBD1,.,CASIRDRGRTEAFF,TGTGCCAGCATCCGGGACAGGGGTAGGACTGAAGCTTTCTTT
TRBJ2-5,TRBV7-2,TRBD1,few,CASSPGQGGQTQYF,TGTGCCAGCAGCCCAGGACAGGGTGGTCAGACCCAGTACTTC
TRBJ2-7,TRBV5-1,.,few,CASSLSQGYEQYF,TGCGCCAGCAGCTTGAGTCAGGGCTACGAGCAGTACTTC
TRBJ2-7,TRBV30,TRBD2,.,CAWSTGLAGDEQYF,TGTGCCTGGAGCACTGGGCTAGCGGGAGACGAGCAGTACTTC
TRBJ2-6,TRBV7-9,TRBD2,few,CASSLSGVRANVLTF,TGTGCCAGCAGCTTGAGCGGGGTTAGGGCCAACGTCCTGACTTTC
TRBJ2-7,TRBV30,TRBD1,few,CAWIITTGGGEQYF,TGTGCCTGGATTATTACCACAGGGGGCGGCGAGCAGTACTTC
TRBJ2-6,TRBV4-1,.,.,CASSQDPGVGANVLTF,TGCGCCAGCAGCCAAGATCCGGGGGTTGGGGCCAACGTCCTGACTTTC
TRBJ2-5,TRBV30,.,few,CAWRRSPGETQYF,TGTGCCTGGAGGCGCTCCCCCGGAGAGACCCAGTACTTC
TRBJ2-5,TRBV7-2,.,.,CASSPSSQETQYF,TGTGCCAGCAGCCCTAGCTCCCAAGAGACCCAGTACTTC
TRBJ2-1,TRBV30,TRBD2,.,CAWSVGGSAEQFF,TGTGCCTGGAGTGTGGGAGGGTCTGCGGAGCAGTTCTTC
TRBJ2-1,TRBV30,TRBD2,few,CAWSVRLAGGNEQFF,TGTGCCTGGAGTGTACGTCTAGCGGGAGGGAATGAGCAGTTCTTC
TRBJ2-6,TRBV2,.,few,CASSRAGANVLTF,TGTGCCAGCTCACGAGCTGGGGCCAACGTCCTGACTTTC
TRBJ1-3,TRBV29-1,TRBD1,few,CSVWDRAAGNTIYF,TGCAGCGTGTGGGACAGGGCGGCTGGAAACACCATATATTTT
TRBJ1-4,TRBV25-1,.,few,CASRQGATNEKLFF,TGTGCCAGCAGACAAGGAGCAACTAATGAAAAACTGTTTTTT
TRBJ1-2,TRBV2,.,few,CASETGSISYTF,TGTGCCAGCGAAACAGGGTCGATCAGCTACACCTTC
TRBJ2-5,TRBV9,.,.,CASSVVGGGETQYF,TGTGCCAGCAGCGTAGTAGGTGGGGGGGAGACCCAGTACTTC
TRBJ2-2,TRBV5-1,.,.,CASSFRGRGTGELFF,TGCGCCAGCAGCTTCAGGGGCCGGGGCACCGGGGAGCTGTTTTTT
TRBJ2-1,TRBV9,.,few,CASSPRLVSYNEQFF,TGTGCCAGCAGCCCCCGACTGGTATCCTACAATGAGCAGTTCTTC
TRBJ1-2,TRBV5-1,.,.,CASSTDIYGYTF,TGCGCCAGCAGCACAGACATCTATGGCTACACCTTC
TRBJ2-1,TRBV30,.,few,CAWSGDGGYNEQFF,TGTGCCTGGAGCGGGGACGGGGGCTACAATGAGCAGTTCTTC
TRBJ1-4,TRBV10-3,TRBD1,.,CATRQGVDEKLFF,TGTGCCACCCGACAGGGGGTGGATGAAAAACTGTTTTTT
TRBJ2-5,TRBV7-2,TRBD1,.,CASRRTGMIQETQYF,TGTGCCAGCAGACGGACAGGGATGATCCAAGAGACCCAGTACTTC
TRBJ2-3,TRBV6-5,TRBD2,.,CASSYPSSGRADTQYF,TGTGCCAGCAGTTACCCCTCTAGCGGGAGGGCAGATACGCAGTATTTT
TRBJ2-5,TRBV19,TRBD2,few,CASSSVAGNLPRTQYF,TGTGCCAGTAGTTCGGTAGCGGGAAATTTACCGCGGACCCAGTACTTC
TRBJ2-5,TRBV19,.,.,CASSIGRDQETQYF,TGTGCCAGTAGTATAGGTCGAGATCAAGAGACCCAGTACTTC
TRBJ2-7,TRBV4-2,TRBD2,.,CASSQILAGGPYEQYF,TGTGCCAGCAGCCAAATCCTAGCGGGAGGGCCCTACGAGCAGTACTTC
TRBJ2-1,TRBV7-9,.,few,CASSGNRGGNEQFF,TGTGCCAGCAGCGGCAACAGGGGGGGCAATGAGCAGTTCTTC
TRBJ2-5,TRBV29-1,.,.,CSVEVAGETQYF,TGCAGCGTTGAAGTAGCCGGGGAGACCCAGTACTTC
TRBJ2-1,TRBV27,TRBD1,.,CASSRTTGGASNEQFF,TGTGCCAGCAGCAGAACTACAGGGGGCGCCTCCAATGAGCAGTTCTTC
TRBJ2-7,TRBV7-2,TRBD2,.,CASSPRLAGKGGGAYEQYF,TGTGCCAGCAGCCCCCGACTAGCGGGAAAGGGGGGAGGGGCCTACGAGCAGTACTTC
TRBJ2-3,TRBV6-5,.,.,CATRGSTDTQYF,TGTGCCACCCGCGGGAGCACAGATACGCAGTATTTT
TRBJ2-1,TRBV7-7,.,.,CASSLGGAGDNEQFF,TGTGCTAGCAGCTTAGGGGGGGCGGGGGACAATGAGCAGTTCTTC
TRBJ2-7,TRBV28,.,few,CASSQTYEQYF,TGTGCCAGCAGCCAAACCTACGAGCAGTACTTC
TRBJ2-3,TRBV29-1,TRBD2,few,CSVRTSGVLDTQYF,TGCAGCGTCAGGACTAGCGGGGTTCTGGATACGCAGTATTTT
TRBJ2-3,TRBV5-5,TRBD1,few,CASRRQGATDTQYF,TGTGCCAGCAGAAGACAGGGGGCAACAGATACGCAGTATTTT
TRBJ2-2,TRBV23-1,TRBD2,few,CASGGGNTGELFF,TGCGCCAGCGGGGGGGGTAACACCGGGGAGCTGTTTTTT
TRBJ2-1,TRBV11-3,TRBD2,few,CASSLGAGTYNEQFF,TGTGCCAGCAGCTTAGGAGCGGGGACCTACAATGAGCAGTTCTTC
TRBJ2-3,TRBV30,TRBD2,few,CAWSEGLAHTQYF,TGTGCCTGGTCTGAGGGACTAGCGCATACGCAGTATTTT
TRBJ2-3,TRBV29-1,TRBD2,few,CSVEAPSGRALNTQYF,TGCAGCGTTGAAGCCCCCAGCGGGAGGGCCTTAAATACGCAGTATTTT
TRBJ1-5,TRBV7-9,TRBD1,.,CASSSTGWEKHF,TGTGCCAGCAGCTCGACAGGGTGGGAGAAGCATTTT
TRBJ1-1,TRBV28,TRBD1,few,CASSTGQLNTEAFF,TGTGCCAGCAGCACGGGACAGTTGAACACTGAAGCTTTCTTT
TRBJ2-1,TRBV2,TRBD2,few,CASRLTSGYNEQFF,TGTGCCAGCAGGCTGACTAGCGGGTACAATGAGCAGTTCTTC
TRBJ1-2,TRBV14,.,.,CASSQDLRPGYTF,TGTGCCAGCAGCCAAGATCTCAGGCCGGGCTACACCTTC
TRBJ2-2,TRBV5-1,.,.,CASSSTGTGTGELFF,TGCGCCAGCAGTTCAACCGGGACTGGAACCGGGGAGCTGTTTTTT
TRBJ2-1,TRBV28,TRBD2,few,CASPLSGIGANEQFF,TGTGCCAGTCCCCTTAGCGGGATAGGGGCGAATGAGCAGTTCTTC
TRBJ2-1,TRBV7-9,.,few,CASAHRNGGDEQFF,TGTGCCAGCGCCCACCGGAACGGAGGGGATGAGCAGTTCTTC
TRBJ2-7,TRBV2,.,few,CASSRPTGNEQYF,TGTGCCAGCAGCCGTCCAACAGGGAACGAGCAGTACTTC
TRBJ1-5,TRBV18,TRBD1,.,CASSPWGQGGCNQPQHF,TGTGCCAGCTCACCATGGGGACAGGGGGGATGCAATCAGCCCCAGCATTTT